Each of the 10 T cell receptor beta chains below was sequenced from the same sample in a study of shared clonotypes between healthy human individuals. Clones were read by immunoSEQ multiplex PCR, and TCRdb kept only the in-frame ones, dropping some. The sample consists of 650,000 to 750,000 clones, 60% to 80% of them appearing once. Material: memory CD4+ T cells sorted from blood. The sample's subset: CD45RA-negative fraction. All receptors derive from a woman aged 25 to 39 in good health.

V and J are TRBV6-4 and TRBJ2-7; 7 bases align to TRBD1. Per germline, CDR1 MRHNA and CDR2 SNTAGT. V lost 4 bases and J lost 5; bases outside the gene matches: 11. This CDR3 spans 15 amino acids. CDR3 coding DNA: TGTGCCAGCAGTGTAGGGACAGAGGACCCCCACGAGCAGTACTTC. This gives the protein CASSVGTEDPHEQYF.

The chain carries TRBV4-2 and TRBJ2-7, with no clear D. Germline V gene sequence: CDR1 LGHNA, CDR2 YNFKEQ. This CDR3 region has 15 residues. The V end was cut by 0 bases, the J end by 3 bases, with 12 bases between. The CDR3 spells CASSQDIALGYEQYF. CDR3 sequence (DNA): TGTGCCAGCAGCCAAGATATTGCCCTAGGCTACGAGCAGTACTTC.

The genes are TRBV28 and TRBJ2-2; a possible D gene is TRBD2 (5 bases). CDR1 and CDR2 (germline): MDHEN, SYDVKM. This CDR3 contains 20 residues. With 5 bases removed from V and 6 bases from J, the gap between germline ends came to 31 bases. CDR3 in DNA: TGTGCCAGCAGTCCTGACAAGCTAGAACAGCTTCCCCAGAGGGCCGGGGAGCTGTTTTTT. It yields the protein CASSPDKLEQLPQRAGELFF.

The chain links TRBV5-1 to TRBJ2-1; 10 bases match TRBD2. The germline V gene encodes CDR1 SGHRS and CDR2 YFSETQ. The trim removed 0 bases at V and 6 bases at J, leaving 9 bases unmatched. The CDR3 spans 17 residues. This CDR3 reads CASSLDGGTSEGNEQFF. The CDR3 DNA reads TGCGCCAGCAGCTTGGATGGTGGGACTAGCGAGGGCAATGAGCAGTTCTTC.

The chain joins TRBV7-9 to TRBJ2-3, with D unclear. This CDR3 has 18 amino acids. With 2 bases removed from V and 3 bases from J, the gap between germline ends came to 21 bases. The germline gives CDR1 SEHNR, CDR2 FQNEAQ (reference sequence). This CDR3 is CASSLFSIPEQNTDTQYF. The CDR3 DNA is TGTGCCAGCAGCTTATTCTCGATACCCGAACAGAATACAGATACGCAGTATTTT.

V is TRBV5-4 and J is TRBJ2-7, with 13 bases that match TRBD2. The CDR3 runs 16 residues. Looked up from germline, CDR1 is SGHNT and CDR2 is YYREEE (reference sequence). V shed 4 bases and J 0 bases; nucleotides not matched to a gene: 4. The CDR3: CASSAGLAGSSYEQYF. The CDR3 DNA follows: TGTGCCAGCAGCGCGGGACTAGCGGGGTCCTCCTACGAGCAGTACTTC.

The chain uses TRBV5-1 and TRBJ1-2, with 9 bases aligning to TRBD1. V gave up 2 bases and J gave up 1 base; unmatched junction bases: 3. This CDR3 is built from 15 residues. From germline, CDR1 is SGHRS and CDR2 YFSETQ. The CDR3 region is CASSFGTGNNYGYTF. Written as DNA, the CDR3 is TGCGCCAGCAGCTTCGGGACAGGGAATAACTATGGCTACACCTTC. Together with reference TRBV5-1 and TRBJ1-2, the CDR3 gives the full variable domain: KAGVTQTPRYLIKTRGQQVTLSCSPISGHRSVSWYQQTPGQGLQFLFEYFSETQRNKGNFPGRFSGRQFSNSRSEMNVSTLELGDSALYLCASSFGTGNNYGYTFGSGTRLTVV.

The rearrangement links TRBV6-5 to TRBJ2-2; tentative D call: TRBD2 (6 bases). Germline loops: CDR1 MNHEY, CDR2 SVGAGI. The V end lost 10 bases, the J end lost 0 bases, and 12 bases lay between the germline ends. The CDR3 runs 14 residues. The CDR3 region has the DNA TGTGCCACCGGAGGGTTCTCGAACACCGGGGAGCTGTTTTTT. It specifies CATGGFSNTGELFF.

This chain joins TRBV6-5 and TRBJ1-4; tentatively, D is TRBD1 (6 bases). CDR1 and CDR2 (germline): MNHEY, SVGAGI. CDR3 size: 15 residues. The V end was cut by 7 bases, the J end by 8 bases, with 20 bases between. The CDR3 sequence: CASNSKGGAWEKLFF. For the CDR3, the DNA is TGTGCCAGCAACTCCAAGGGGGGCGCTTGGGAAAAACTGTTTTTT.

This CDR3 reads CASSRDSNEQFF. The CDR3 nucleotides read TGTGCCAGCAGTCGGGACAGCAATGAGCAGTTCTTC. J is TRBJ2-1 and V is TRBV28, with TRBD1 matching over 7 bases. The CDR3 runs to 12 residues. V was clipped by 5 bases and J by 6 bases; unmatched bases: 1. Germline CDR1 MDHEN, CDR2 SYDVKM.